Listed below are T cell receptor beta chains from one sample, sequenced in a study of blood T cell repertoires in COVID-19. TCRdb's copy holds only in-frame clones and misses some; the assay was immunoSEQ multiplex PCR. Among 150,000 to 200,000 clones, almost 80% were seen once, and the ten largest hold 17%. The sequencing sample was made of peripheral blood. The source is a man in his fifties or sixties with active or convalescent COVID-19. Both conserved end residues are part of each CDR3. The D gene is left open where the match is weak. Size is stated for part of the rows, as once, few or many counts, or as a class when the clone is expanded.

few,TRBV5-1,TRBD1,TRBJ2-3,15,CASSLAGTGSDTQYF,TGCGCCAGCAGCTTGGCCGGGACAGGGTCGGATACGCAGTATTTT
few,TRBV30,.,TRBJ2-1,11,CAWSDRDEQFF,TGTGCCTGGAGTGACAGGGATGAGCAGTTCTTC
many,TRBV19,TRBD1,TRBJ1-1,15,CASSIGGTGGAEAFF,TGTGCCAGTAGTATAGGCGGGACAGGGGGCGCGGAAGCTTTCTTT
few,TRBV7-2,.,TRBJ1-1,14,CASSRAGESTEAFF,TGTGCCAGCAGCCGGGCAGGGGAAAGCACTGAAGCTTTCTTT
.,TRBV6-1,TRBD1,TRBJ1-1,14,CASTVPGQGAEAFF,TGTGCCAGCACCGTACCGGGACAGGGGGCTGAAGCTTTCTTT
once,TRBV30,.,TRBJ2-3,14,CAWNLGLETDTQYF,TGTGCCTGGAATCTGGGGCTAGAAACAGATACGCAGTATTTT
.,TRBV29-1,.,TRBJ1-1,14,CSVKIPVLDTEAFF,TGCAGCGTCAAAATTCCGGTATTGGACACTGAAGCTTTCTTT
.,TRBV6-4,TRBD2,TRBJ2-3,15,CASSRLAGDTDTQYF,TGTGCCAGCAGTCGACTAGCGGGGGACACAGATACGCAGTATTTT
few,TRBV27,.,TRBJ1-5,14,CASSLGGGNQPQHF,TGTGCCAGCAGTTTGGGAGGGGGCAATCAGCCCCAGCATTTT
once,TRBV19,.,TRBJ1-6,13,CASSGGARSPLHF,TGTGCCAGTAGTGGGGGGGCGCGTTCACCCCTCCACTTT
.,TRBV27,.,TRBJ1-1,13,CASSLGTHTEAFF,TGTGCCAGCAGTTTAGGGACTCACACTGAAGCTTTCTTT
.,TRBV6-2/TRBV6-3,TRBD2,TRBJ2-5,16,CASSSGLAGIQETQYF,TGTGCCAGCAGCTCCGGACTAGCGGGAATACAAGAGACCCAGTACTTC
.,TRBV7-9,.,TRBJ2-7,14,CASGRRQDSYEQYF,TGTGCCAGCGGTCGTCGACAGGACTCCTACGAGCAGTACTTC
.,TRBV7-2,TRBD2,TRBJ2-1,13,CASSFGAGESKFF,TGTGCCAGCAGCTTCGGAGCGGGAGAATCTAAGTTCTTC
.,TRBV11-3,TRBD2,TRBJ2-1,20,CASSLDRGGPSGNSYNEQFF,TGTGCCAGCAGCTTAGATCGCGGGGGCCCTAGCGGGAACTCCTACAATGAGCAGTTCTTC
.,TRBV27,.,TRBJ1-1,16,CASSRGGRVTNTEAFF,TGTGCCAGCAGCCGGGGAGGTCGGGTGACGAACACTGAAGCTTTCTTT
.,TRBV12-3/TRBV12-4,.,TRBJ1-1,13,CATTERGGTEAFF,TGTGCCACCACCGAGCGAGGTGGGACTGAAGCTTTCTTT
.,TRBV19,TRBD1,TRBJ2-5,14,CASSIPGQPQTQYF,TGTGCCAGTAGTATTCCGGGACAGCCACAGACCCAGTACTTC
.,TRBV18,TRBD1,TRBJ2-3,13,CASRDRATDTQYF,TGTGCCAGCCGGGACAGGGCCACAGATACGCAGTATTTT
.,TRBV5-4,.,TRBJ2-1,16,CASSSPSSVGYNEQFF,TGTGCCAGCAGCTCGCCCTCTAGCGTTGGCTACAATGAGCAGTTCTTC
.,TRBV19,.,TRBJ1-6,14,CASSIVGGTSPLHF,TGTGCCAGTAGTATAGTGGGGGGTACTTCACCCCTCCACTTT
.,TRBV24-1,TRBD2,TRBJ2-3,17,CATSDRGLAGNTDTQYF,TGTGCCACCAGTGATAGGGGACTAGCGGGAAACACAGATACGCAGTATTTT
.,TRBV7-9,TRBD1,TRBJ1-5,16,CASSSYRGRSNQPQHF,TGTGCCAGCAGCTCGTACAGGGGGCGAAGCAATCAGCCCCAGCATTTT
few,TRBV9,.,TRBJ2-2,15,CASSPAGVGLSGLFF,TGTGCCAGCAGCCCCGCCGGGGTAGGGCTATCAGGGCTGTTTTTT
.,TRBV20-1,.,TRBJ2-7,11,CSARPGDEQYF,TGCAGTGCTAGACCGGGAGACGAGCAGTACTTC
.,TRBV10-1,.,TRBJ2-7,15,CASSESRGNHYEQYF,TGCGCCAGCAGTGAGTCGAGGGGGAACCACTACGAGCAGTACTTC
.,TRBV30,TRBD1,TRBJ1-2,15,CAWSPTLDRAKGYTF,TGTGCCTGGAGTCCAACCCTTGACAGGGCGAAAGGCTACACCTTC
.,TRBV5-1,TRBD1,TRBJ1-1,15,CASSLDSGGVGEAFF,TGCGCCAGCAGCTTGGATTCAGGGGGCGTTGGTGAAGCTTTCTTT
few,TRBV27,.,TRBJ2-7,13,CASSPTSGSEQYF,TGTGCCAGCAGCCCTACTAGTGGTTCCGAGCAGTACTTC
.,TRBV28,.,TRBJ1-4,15,CASSLTGQFNEKLFF,TGTGCCAGCAGCCTAACCGGACAGTTTAATGAAAAACTGTTTTTT
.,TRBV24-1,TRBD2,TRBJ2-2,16,CATQGGSGRKTGELFF,TGTGCCACCCAAGGGGGTAGCGGGAGGAAAACCGGGGAGCTGTTTTTT
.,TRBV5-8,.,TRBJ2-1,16,CASSLAGGSSYNEQFF,TGTGCCAGCAGCTTGGCCGGCGGGTCGTCCTACAATGAGCAGTTCTTC
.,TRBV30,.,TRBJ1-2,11,CAWTDRSGYTF,TGTGCCTGGACGGACAGAAGTGGCTACACCTTC
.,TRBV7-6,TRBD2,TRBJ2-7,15,CASSTSGRWVHEQYF,TGTGCCAGCAGCACCAGCGGGAGGTGGGTACACGAGCAGTACTTC
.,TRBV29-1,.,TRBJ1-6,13,CSVAPNRDSPLHF,TGCAGCGTTGCGCCGAATAGAGATTCACCCCTCCACTTT
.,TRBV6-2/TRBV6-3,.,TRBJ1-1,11,CASSYRGEAFF,TGTGCCAGCAGTTACAGGGGTGAAGCTTTCTTT
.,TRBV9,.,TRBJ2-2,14,CASSVTARTGELFF,TGTGCCAGCAGCGTAACAGCCCGCACCGGGGAGCTGTTTTTT
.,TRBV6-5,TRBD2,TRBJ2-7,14,CASSYSGGSYEQYF,TGTGCCAGCAGTTATAGCGGGGGTTCCTACGAGCAGTACTTC
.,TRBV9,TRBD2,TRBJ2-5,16,CASSATSGRRGETQYF,TGTGCCAGCAGCGCGACTAGCGGGAGAAGGGGGGAGACCCAGTACTTC
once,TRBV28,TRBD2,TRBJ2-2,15,CASSFRGRAIGELFF,TGTGCCAGCAGTTTTCGAGGGAGGGCAATCGGGGAGCTGTTTTTT
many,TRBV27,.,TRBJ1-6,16,CASRPSLGELSAPLHF,TGTGCCAGCAGGCCCTCCTTGGGTGAACTAAGCGCACCCCTCCACTTT
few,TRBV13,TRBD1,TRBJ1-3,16,CASSRGQAGSGNTIYF,TGTGCCAGCAGCCGAGGACAGGCCGGATCTGGAAACACCATATATTTT
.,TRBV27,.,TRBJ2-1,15,CASSLGGRGFDEQFF,TGTGCCAGCAGTTTGGGGGGACGTGGGTTCGATGAGCAGTTCTTC
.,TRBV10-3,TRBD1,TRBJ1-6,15,CAISESTGDNSPLHF,TGTGCCATCAGTGAGTCGACAGGGGATAATTCACCCCTCCACTTT
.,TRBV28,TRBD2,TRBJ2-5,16,CASSLAASGGEETQYF,TGTGCCAGCAGTTTGGCGGCTAGCGGGGGGGAAGAGACCCAGTACTTC
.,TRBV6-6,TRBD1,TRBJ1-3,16,CASSWGQGFSENTIYF,TGTGCCAGCAGTTGGGGACAGGGTTTTTCGGAGAACACCATATATTTT
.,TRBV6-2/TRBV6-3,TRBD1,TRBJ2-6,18,CASSYPTGTGTGANVLTF,TGTGCCAGCAGTTACCCGACCGGGACAGGGACCGGGGCCAACGTCCTGACTTTC
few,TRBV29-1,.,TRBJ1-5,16,CSVVMGTWSNNQPQHF,TGCAGCGTTGTGATGGGGACTTGGTCTAACAATCAGCCCCAGCATTTT
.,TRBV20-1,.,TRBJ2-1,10,CSWGVWEQFF,TGCAGCTGGGGGGTCTGGGAGCAGTTCTTC
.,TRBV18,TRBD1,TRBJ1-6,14,CASSQDRGGSPLHF,TGTGCCAGCTCACAGGACAGGGGAGGATCACCCCTCCACTTT
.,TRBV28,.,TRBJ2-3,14,CASSFGGEEDTQYF,TGTGCCAGCAGTTTTGGCGGGGAAGAAGATACGCAGTATTTT
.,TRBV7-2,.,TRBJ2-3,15,CASSSGLPEGDTQYF,TGTGCCAGCAGCTCTGGACTACCGGAAGGGGATACGCAGTATTTT
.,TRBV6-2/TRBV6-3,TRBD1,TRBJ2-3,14,CASSTTGAQNTQYF,TGTGCCAGCAGCACGACAGGGGCCCAAAATACGCAGTATTTT
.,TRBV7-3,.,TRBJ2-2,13,CASSPRRDGELFF,TGTGCCAGCAGCCCGAGACGGGACGGGGAGCTGTTTTTT
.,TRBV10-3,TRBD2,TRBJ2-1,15,CAISRAGGSYNEQFF,TGTGCCATCAGCCGAGCGGGAGGGTCCTACAATGAGCAGTTCTTC
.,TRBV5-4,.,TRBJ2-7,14,CASRFDRRPSEQYF,TGTGCCAGCAGATTCGACAGAAGGCCCAGCGAGCAGTACTTC
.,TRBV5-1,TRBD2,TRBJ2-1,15,CASSLVAGGDNEQFF,TGCGCCAGCAGCTTGGTAGCGGGAGGTGACAATGAGCAGTTCTTC